Listed here are 5 T cell receptor beta chains from one sample, sequenced in a study of cytomegalovirus exposure and HLA in healthy donors. The PCR ran on 60 Vbeta and 13 Jbeta primers. Some clones are missing from TCRdb's copy, which holds only in-frame ones; the method was immunoSEQ multiplex PCR. The table lists approximately 120,000 clones, 76% of them singletons, with 12% in the top ten. The sample consisted of PBMCs. Receptors originate from a woman between 35 and 50 years old in good health and CMV-seropositive.

This chain joins TRBV19 and TRBJ2-7; possibly TRBD1 for D (6 bases). Between the trimmed V and J ends, which lost 6 bases and 2 bases, there was a span of 14 bases. Germline values: CDR1 LNHDA, CDR2 SQIVND (reference sequence). The CDR3 is 14 amino acids. CDR3 loop: CASRVEGQTYEQYF. In DNA, the CDR3 is TGTGCCAGTAGGGTGGAAGGACAGACCTACGAGCAGTACTTC.

The chain carries TRBV30 and TRBJ1-1; D remains unclear. The germline V and J ends were trimmed by 0 bases and 2 bases, with 4 bases remaining between them. The CDR3 totals 12 residues. Germline CDR1 is GTSNPN and CDR2 is SVGIG (reference sequence). In nucleotides, the CDR3 is TGTGCCTGGAGTGTACTTAACACTGAAGCTTTCTTT. The encoded protein is CAWSVLNTEAFF.

V gene TRBV19 combines with J gene TRBJ2-7; 8 bases agree with TRBD2. CDR3 length: 15 residues. V was clipped by 3 bases and J by 0 bases; unmatched bases: 4. Germline CDR1 and CDR2: LNHDA and SQIVND (reference sequence). The CDR3 is CASSISGGFSYEQYF. In nucleotides, the CDR3 is TGTGCCAGTAGTATCTCGGGGGGGTTCTCCTACGAGCAGTACTTC.

The chain uses TRBV19 and TRBJ1-1, with 7 nucleotides matching TRBD1. This CDR3 spans 13 amino acids. The junction had 9 bases not matched to a gene; V was cut back by 10 bases and J by 4 bases. CDR1 and CDR2 (germline): LNHDA, SQIVND (reference sequence). CDR3 nucleotide sequence: TGTGCCACAGGGGGGCGAGGGGGCACTGAAGCTTTCTTT. It encodes CATGGRGGTEAFF.

This clone appeared a few times. The genes are TRBV10-1 and TRBJ2-2, with TRBD2 as a possible D gene (7 bases). There are 16 residues in the CDR3. CDR1 is WNHNN, CDR2 SYGVQD, per germline (reference sequence). V was trimmed by 6 bases and J by 2 bases, leaving 16 bases between them. The CDR3 here is CASSDRTRVNTGELFF. The CDR3 DNA follows: TGCGCCAGCAGCGACAGGACTAGGGTTAACACCGGGGAGCTGTTTTTT.